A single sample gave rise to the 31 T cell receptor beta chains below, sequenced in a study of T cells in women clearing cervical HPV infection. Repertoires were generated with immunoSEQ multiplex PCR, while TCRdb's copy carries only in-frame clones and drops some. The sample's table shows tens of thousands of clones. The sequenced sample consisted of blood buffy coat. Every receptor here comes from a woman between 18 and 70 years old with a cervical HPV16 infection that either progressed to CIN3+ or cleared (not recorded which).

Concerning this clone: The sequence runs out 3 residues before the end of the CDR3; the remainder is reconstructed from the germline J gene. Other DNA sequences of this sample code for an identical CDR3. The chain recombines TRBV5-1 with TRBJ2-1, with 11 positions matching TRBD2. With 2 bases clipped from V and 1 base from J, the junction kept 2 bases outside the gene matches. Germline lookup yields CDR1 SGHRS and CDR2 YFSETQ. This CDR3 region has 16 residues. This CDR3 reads CASSLTSGSSYNEQFF. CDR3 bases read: TGCGCCAGCAGCTTAACTAGCGGGAGTTCCTACAATGAG.

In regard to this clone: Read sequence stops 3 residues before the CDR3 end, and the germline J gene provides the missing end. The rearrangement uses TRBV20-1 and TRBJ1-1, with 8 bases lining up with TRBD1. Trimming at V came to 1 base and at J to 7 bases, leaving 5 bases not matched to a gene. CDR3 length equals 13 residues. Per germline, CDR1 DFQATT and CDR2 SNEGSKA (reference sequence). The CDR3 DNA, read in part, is TGCAGTGCTAGAGTCGGTGACAGGGGTGAA. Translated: CSARVGDRGE. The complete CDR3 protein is CSARVGDRGEAFF.

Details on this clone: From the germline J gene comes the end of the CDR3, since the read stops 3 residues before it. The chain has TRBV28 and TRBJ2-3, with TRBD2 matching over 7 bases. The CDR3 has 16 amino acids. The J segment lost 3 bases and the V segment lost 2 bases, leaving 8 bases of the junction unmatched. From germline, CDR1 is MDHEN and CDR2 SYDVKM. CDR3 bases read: TGTGCCAGCAGTTTAGCGGGAGTAGTGGGAACAGATACG. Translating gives CASSLAGVVGTDT. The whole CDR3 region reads CASSLAGVVGTDTQYF. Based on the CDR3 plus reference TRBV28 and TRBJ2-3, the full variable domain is DVKVTQSSRYLVKRTGEKVFLECVQDMDHENMFWYRQDPGLGLRLIYFSYDVKMKEKGDIPEGYSVSREKKERFSLILESASTNQTSMYLCASSLAGVVGTDTQYFGPGTRLTVL.

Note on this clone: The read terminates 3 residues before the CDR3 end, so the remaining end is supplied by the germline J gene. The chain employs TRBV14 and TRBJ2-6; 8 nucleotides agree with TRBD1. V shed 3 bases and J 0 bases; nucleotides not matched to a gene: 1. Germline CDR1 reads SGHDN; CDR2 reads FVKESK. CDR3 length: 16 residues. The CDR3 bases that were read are TGTGCCAGCAGCCAGGACAGGGTCTCTGGGGCCAACGTC. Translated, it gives CASSQDRVSGANV. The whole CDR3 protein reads CASSQDRVSGANVLTF.

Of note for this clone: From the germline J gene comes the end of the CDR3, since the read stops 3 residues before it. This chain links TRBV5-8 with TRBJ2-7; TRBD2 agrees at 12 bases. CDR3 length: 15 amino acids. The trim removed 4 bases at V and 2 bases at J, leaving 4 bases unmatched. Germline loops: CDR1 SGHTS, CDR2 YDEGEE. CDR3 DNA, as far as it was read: TGTGCCAGCAGCCGCGGACTAGCGGGGACCTACGAG. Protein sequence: CASSRGLAGTYE. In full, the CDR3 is CASSRGLAGTYEQYF.

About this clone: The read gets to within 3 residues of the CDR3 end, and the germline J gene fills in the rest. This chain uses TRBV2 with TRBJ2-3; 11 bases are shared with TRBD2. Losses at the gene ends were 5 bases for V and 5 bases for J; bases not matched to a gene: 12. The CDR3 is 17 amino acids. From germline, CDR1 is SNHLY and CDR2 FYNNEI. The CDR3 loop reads CASSNHSVLAGVDTQYF. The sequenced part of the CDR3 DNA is TGTGCCAGCAGTAATCATTCGGTACTAGCGGGAGTAGATACG.

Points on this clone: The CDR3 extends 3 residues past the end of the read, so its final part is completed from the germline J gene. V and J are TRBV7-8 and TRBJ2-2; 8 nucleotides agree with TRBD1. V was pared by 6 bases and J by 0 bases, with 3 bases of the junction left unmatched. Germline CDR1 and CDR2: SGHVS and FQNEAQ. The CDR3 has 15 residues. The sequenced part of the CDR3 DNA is TGTGCCAGCAGAGGGGACAGGTCGAACACCGGGGAG. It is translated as CASRGDRSNTGE. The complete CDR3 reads CASRGDRSNTGELFF.

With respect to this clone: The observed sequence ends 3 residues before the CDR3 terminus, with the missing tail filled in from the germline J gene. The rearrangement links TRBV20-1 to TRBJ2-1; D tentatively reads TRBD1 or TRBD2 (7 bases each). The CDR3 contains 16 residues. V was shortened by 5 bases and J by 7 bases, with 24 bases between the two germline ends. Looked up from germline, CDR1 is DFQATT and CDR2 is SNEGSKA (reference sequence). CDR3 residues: CSAALRGGGRLNEQFF. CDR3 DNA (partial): TGCAGTGCTGCCCTACGAGGGGGCGGGAGATTAAATGAG.

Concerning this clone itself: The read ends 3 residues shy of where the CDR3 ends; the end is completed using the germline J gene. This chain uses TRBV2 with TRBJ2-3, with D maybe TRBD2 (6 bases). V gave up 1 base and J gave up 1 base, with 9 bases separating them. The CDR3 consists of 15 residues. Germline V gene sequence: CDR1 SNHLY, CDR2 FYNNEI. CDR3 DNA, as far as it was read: TGTGCCAGCAGTGAAGATGGCGGGGGCACAGATACG. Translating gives CASSEDGGGTDT. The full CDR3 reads CASSEDGGGTDTQYF.

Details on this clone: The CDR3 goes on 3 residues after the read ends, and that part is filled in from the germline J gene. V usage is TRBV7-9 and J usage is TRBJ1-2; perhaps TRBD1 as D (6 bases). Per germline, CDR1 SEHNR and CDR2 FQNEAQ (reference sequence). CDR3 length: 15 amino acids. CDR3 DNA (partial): TGTGCCAGCAGCTTAGTCGTCGGGAGGACAGATACC. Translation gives CASSLVVGRTDT. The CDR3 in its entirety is CASSLVVGRTDTYTF.

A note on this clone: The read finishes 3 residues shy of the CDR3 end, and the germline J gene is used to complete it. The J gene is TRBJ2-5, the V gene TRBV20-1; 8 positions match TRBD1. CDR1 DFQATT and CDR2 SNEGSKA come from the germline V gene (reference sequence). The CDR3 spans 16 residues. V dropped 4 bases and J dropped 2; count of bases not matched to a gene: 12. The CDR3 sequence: CSATIPGTGQQETQYF. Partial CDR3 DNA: TGCAGTGCTACAATCCCCGGGACAGGTCAGCAAGAGACC.

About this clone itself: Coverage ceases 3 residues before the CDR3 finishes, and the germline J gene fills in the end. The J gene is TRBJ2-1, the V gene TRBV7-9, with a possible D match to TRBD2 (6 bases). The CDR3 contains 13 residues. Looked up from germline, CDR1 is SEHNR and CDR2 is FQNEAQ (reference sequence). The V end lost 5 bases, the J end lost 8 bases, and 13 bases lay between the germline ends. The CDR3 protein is CASSKTSWDEQFF. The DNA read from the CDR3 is TGTGCCAGCAGCAAGACTAGTTGGGATGAG. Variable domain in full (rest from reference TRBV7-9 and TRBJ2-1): DTGVSQNPRHKITKRGQNVTFRCDPISEHNRLYWYRQTLGQGPEFLTYFQNEAQLEKSRLLSDRFSAERPKGSFSTLEIQRTEQGDSAMYLCASSKTSWDEQFFGPGTRLTVL.

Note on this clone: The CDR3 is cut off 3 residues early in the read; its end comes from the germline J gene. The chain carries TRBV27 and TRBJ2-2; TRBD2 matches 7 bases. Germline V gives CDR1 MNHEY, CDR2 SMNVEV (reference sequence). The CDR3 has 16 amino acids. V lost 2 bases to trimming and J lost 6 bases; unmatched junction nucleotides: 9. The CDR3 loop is CASSLRRTGGPGELFF. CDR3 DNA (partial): TGTGCCAGCAGTTTAAGGAGGACGGGGGGTCCCGGGGAG.

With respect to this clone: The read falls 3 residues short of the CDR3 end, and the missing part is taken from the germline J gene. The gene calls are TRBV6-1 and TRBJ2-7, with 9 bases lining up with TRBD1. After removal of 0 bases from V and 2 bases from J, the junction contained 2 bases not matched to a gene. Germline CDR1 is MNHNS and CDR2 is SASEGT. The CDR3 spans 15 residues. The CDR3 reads CASSEARTGAYEQYF. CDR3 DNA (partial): TGTGCCAGCAGTGAAGCGAGGACAGGGGCCTACGAG.

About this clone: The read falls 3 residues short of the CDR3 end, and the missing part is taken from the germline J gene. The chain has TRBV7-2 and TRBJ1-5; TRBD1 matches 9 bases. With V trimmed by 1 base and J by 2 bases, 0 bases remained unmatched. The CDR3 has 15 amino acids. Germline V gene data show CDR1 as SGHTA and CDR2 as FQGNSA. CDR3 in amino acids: CASSLGDRGNQPQHF. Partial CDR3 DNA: TGTGCCAGCAGCTTAGGGGACAGGGGCAATCAGCCC.

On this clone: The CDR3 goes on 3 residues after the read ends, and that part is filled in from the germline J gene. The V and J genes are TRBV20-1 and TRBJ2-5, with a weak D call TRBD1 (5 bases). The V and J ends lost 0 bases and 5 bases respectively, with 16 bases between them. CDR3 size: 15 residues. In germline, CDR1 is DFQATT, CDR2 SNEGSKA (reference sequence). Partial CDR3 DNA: TGCAGTGCTAGAGATCCTAGGGGCATGTTGGAGACC. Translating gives CSARDPRGMLET. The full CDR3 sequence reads CSARDPRGMLETQYF.

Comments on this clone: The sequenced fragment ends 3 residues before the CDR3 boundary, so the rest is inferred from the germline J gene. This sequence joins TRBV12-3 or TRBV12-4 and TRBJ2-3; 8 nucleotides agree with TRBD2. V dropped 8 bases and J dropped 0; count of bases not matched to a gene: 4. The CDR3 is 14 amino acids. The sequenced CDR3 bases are TGTGCCAGCCGGATAGCGGGGAGCACAGATACG. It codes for CASRIAGSTDT. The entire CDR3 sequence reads CASRIAGSTDTQYF.

The CDR3 is CARPGFFRSYEQYF. The part of the CDR3 DNA that was read is TGTGCCAGACCGGGGTTCTTCCGTTCCTACGAG. The chain links TRBV28 to TRBJ2-7; D is possibly TRBD2 (5 bases). The read ends 3 residues shy of where the CDR3 ends; the end is completed using the germline J gene. CDR1 MDHEN and CDR2 SYDVKM come from the germline V gene. V lost 9 bases and J 1 base, leaving 16 bases between the germline ends. This CDR3 is 14 amino acids long. Complete variable domain (other parts from reference TRBV28 and TRBJ2-7): DVKVTQSSRYLVKRTGEKVFLECVQDMDHENMFWYRQDPGLGLRLIYFSYDVKMKEKGDIPEGYSVSREKKERFSLILESASTNQTSMYLCARPGFFRSYEQYFGPGTRLTVT.

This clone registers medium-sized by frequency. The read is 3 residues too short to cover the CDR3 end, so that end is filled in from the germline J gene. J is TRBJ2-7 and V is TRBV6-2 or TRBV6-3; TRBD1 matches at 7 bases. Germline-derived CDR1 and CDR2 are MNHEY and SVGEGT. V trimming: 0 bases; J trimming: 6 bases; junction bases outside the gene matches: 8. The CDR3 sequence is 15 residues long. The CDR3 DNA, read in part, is TGTGCCAGCAGTTACTCGGGACAGATTAGTGGCGAG. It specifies CASSYSGQISGE. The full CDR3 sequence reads CASSYSGQISGEQYF.

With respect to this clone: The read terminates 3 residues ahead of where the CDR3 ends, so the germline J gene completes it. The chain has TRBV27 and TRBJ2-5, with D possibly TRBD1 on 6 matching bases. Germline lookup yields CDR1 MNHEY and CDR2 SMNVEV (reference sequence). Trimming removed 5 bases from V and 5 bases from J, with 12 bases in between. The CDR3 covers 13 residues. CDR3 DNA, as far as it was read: TGTGCCAGCAGTGGGGGCCTAAGGGAGACC. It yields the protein CASSGGLRET. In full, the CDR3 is CASSGGLRETQYF.

The CDR3 DNA, read in part, is TGTGCCTGGATGGCGGGGACTAGCTCCTACAATGAG. Protein product: CAWMAGTSSYNE. The full-length CDR3 reads as CAWMAGTSSYNEQFF. The chain combines TRBV30 with TRBJ2-1, with TRBD2 identical over 8 bases. The observed sequence ends 3 residues before the CDR3 terminus, with the missing tail filled in from the germline J gene. CDR3 length: 15 residues. J lost 0 bases, V lost 4 bases, and 5 bases had no gene match. Germline CDR1 is GTSNPN and CDR2 is SVGIG (reference sequence).

The CDR3 bases that were read are TGTGCCAGCAGCTCTAGGACAGGGGGCGCGGAGACC. This sequence encodes CASSSRTGGAET. The whole CDR3 reads CASSSRTGGAETQYF. This rearrangement joins TRBV5-4 to TRBJ2-5; 11 bases are a match to TRBD1. The CDR3 end is not reached by the read, which stops 3 residues before it; the germline J gene fills it in. V trimming: 3 bases; J trimming: 5 bases; junction bases outside the gene matches: 6. The CDR3 runs to 15 residues. In germline, CDR1 is SGHNT, CDR2 YYREEE (reference sequence).

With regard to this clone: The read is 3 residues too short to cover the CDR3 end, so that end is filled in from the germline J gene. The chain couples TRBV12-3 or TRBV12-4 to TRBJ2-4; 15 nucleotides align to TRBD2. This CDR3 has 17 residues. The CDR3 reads CASSSRTSGRAQETQYF. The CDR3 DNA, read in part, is TGTGCCAGCAGTTCCCGGACTAGCGGGAGGGCCCAAGAGACT.

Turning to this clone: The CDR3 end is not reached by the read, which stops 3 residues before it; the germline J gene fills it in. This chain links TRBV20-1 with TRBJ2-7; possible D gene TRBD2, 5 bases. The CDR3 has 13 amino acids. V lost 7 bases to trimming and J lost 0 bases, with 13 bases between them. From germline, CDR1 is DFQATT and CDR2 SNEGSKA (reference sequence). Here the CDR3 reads CSVLAPSSYEQYF. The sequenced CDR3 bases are TGCAGTGTTTTAGCGCCGAGCTCCTACGAG.

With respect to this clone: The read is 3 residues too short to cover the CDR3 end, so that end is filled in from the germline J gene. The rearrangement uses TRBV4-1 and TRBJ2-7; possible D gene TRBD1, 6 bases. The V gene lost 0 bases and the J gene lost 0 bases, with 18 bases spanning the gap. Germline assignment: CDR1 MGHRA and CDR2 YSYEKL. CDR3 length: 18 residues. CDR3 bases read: TGCGCCAGCAGCCAAGAAGGCCTAGACAGGTCGAGCTCCTACGAG. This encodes CASSQEGLDRSSSYE. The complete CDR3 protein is CASSQEGLDRSSSYEQYF.

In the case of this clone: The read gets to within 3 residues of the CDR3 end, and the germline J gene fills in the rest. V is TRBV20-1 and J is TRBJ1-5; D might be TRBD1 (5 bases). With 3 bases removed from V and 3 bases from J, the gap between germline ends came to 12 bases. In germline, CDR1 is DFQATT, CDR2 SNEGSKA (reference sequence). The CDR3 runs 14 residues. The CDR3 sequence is CSASRQGVNQPQHF. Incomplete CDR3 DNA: TGCAGTGCTAGTAGGCAGGGCGTCAATCAGCCC.

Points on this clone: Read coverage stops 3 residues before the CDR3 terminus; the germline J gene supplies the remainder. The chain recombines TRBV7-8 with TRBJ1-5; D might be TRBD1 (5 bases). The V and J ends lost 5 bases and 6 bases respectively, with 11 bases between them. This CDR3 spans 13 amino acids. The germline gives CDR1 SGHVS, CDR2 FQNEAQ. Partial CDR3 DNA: TGTGCCAGCAGCCCCGGGGGGAGTCAGCCC. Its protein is CASSPGGSQP. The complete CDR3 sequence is CASSPGGSQPQHF.

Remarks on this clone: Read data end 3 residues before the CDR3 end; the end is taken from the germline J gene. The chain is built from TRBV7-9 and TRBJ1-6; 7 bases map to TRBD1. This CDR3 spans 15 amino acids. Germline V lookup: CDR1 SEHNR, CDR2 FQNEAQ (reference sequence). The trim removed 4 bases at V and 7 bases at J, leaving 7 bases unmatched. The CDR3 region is CASSSEGTENSPLHF. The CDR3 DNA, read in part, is TGTGCCAGCAGCTCAGAGGGGACAGAGAATTCACCC.

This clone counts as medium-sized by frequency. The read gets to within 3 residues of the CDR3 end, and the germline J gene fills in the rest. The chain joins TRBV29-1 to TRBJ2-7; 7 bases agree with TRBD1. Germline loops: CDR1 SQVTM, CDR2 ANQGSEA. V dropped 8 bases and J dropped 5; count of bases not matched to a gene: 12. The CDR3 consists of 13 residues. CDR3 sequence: CSFSRTGFDEQYF. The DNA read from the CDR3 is TGCAGCTTCTCTCGGACAGGTTTCGACGAG.

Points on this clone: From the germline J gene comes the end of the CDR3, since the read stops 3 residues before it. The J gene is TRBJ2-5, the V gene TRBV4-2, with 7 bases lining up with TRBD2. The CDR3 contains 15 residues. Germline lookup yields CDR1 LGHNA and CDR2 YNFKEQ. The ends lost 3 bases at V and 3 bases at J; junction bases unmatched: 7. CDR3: CASSQGPLAEETQYF. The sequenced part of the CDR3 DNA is TGTGCCAGCAGCCAGGGCCCGCTAGCGGAAGAGACC.

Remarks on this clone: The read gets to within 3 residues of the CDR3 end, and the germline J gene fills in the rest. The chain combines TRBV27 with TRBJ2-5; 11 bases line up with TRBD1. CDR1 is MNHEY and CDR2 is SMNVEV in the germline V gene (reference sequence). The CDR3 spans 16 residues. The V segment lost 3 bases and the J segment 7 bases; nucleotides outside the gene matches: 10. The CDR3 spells CASSLGQGDIARTQYF. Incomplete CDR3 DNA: TGTGCCAGCAGTTTGGGACAGGGGGACATCGCGAGGACC.